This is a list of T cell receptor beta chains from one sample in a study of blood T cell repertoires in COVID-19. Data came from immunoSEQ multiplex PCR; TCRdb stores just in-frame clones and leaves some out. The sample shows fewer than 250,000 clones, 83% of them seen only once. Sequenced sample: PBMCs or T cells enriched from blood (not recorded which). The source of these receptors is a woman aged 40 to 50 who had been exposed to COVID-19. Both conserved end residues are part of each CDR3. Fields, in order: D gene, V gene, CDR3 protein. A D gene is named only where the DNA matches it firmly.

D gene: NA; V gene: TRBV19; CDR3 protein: CASSRQDYTEAFF
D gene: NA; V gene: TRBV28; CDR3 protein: CASSLYVMNTEAFF
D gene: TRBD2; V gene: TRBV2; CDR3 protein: CASSEGGRGQETQYF
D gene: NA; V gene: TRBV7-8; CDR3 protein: CASSRGSGVSGNTIYF
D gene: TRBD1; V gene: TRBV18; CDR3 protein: CASSRTERGTGAYNEKLFF
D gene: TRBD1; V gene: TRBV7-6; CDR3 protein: CASSLVEGQGGAGELFF
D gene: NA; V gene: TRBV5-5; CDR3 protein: CASSYGQITYGYTF
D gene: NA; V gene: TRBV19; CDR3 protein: CASSIGAQETQYF
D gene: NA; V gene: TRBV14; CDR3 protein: CASSPRQVSSPLHF
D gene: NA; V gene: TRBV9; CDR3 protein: CASSVSGGPYEKLFF
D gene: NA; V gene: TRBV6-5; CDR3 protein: CASSSPGEANGYTF
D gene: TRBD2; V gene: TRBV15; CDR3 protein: CATSWTSGAFTDTQYF
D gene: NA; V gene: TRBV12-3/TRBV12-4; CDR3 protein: CASRPTGTDTQYF
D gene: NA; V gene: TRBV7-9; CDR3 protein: CASSLAHGGVNQPQHF
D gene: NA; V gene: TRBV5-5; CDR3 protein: CASSWGEINQPQHF